Each of the 21 T cell receptor beta chains below was sequenced from the same sample in a study of OX40 agonist ivuxolimab in advanced cancers. Libraries were built with the immunoSEQ multiplex PCR assay. TCRdb carries this immuneACCESS record with in-frame sequences only. Its versions omit some clonotypes, under half of them owing to an unresolved V gene in the studies checked, with the rest unexplained. In all, the sample holds some 84,000 clones, and about 92% of those were seen once. Together, the top ten hold 7% to 9.5% of the sample. The specimen was CD4+ or CD8+ T cells sorted from blood, collected in a trial of the OX40 agonist ivuxolimab. The source of these receptors is an adult with an advanced solid tumor such as melanoma, head and neck, liver or kidney cancer.

The genes are TRBV27 and TRBJ2-5; 7 nucleotides agree with TRBD2. TRBJ2-7 matches the DNA end more closely, so the J call is doubtful. Per germline, CDR1 MNHEY and CDR2 SMNVEV (reference sequence). CDR3 size: 16 residues. The CDR3 here is CASSLSGRGSSYEQYF. The CDR3 coding sequence is TGTGCCAGCAGTTTATCGGGGCGGGGGTCCTCCTACGAGCAGTACTTC.

The chain has TRBV15 and TRBJ2-1; 10 bases agree with TRBD2. The CDR3 runs 16 residues. V trimming: 0 bases; J trimming: 4 bases; junction bases outside the gene matches: 3. Germline assignment: CDR1 LNHNV and CDR2 YYDKDF (reference sequence). The CDR3 DNA follows: TGTGCCACCAGCAGAGATGTAGCGGGGGGATACAATGAGCAGTTCTTC. Translated, it gives CATSRDVAGGYNEQFF.

This clone has only a few counts. J is TRBJ1-2 and V is TRBV5-4, with D possibly matching TRBD1 (6 bases). Germline CDR1 reads SGHNT; CDR2 reads YYREEE (reference sequence). V lost 2 bases to trimming and J lost 10 bases, with 15 bases between them. This CDR3 spans 13 amino acids. CDR3 bases: TGTGCCAGCAGCTTCTTTGGGGGCGAAGACTACACCTTC. This encodes CASSFFGGEDYTF.

CDR3 sequence: CASSRRQGFTKNIQYF. The CDR3 DNA is TGCGCCAGCAGTCGCCGACAGGGGTTTACCAAAAACATTCAGTACTTC. The chain joins TRBV23-1 to TRBJ2-4; 8 positions agree with TRBD1. TRBV23-1 is labeled an ORF, and its function is uncertain. The CDR3 loop spans 16 amino acids. The trim removed 4 bases at V and 2 bases at J, leaving 7 bases unmatched.

The V gene is TRBV6-4, the J gene TRBJ2-7, with unresolved D. V was trimmed by 8 bases and J by 1 base, leaving 9 bases between them. The CDR3 has 12 residues. Germline V gives CDR1 MRHNA, CDR2 SNTAGT. CDR3 amino acids: CASAGLSYEQYF. For the CDR3, the DNA is TGTGCCAGCGCAGGTCTTTCCTACGAGCAGTACTTC.

The chain couples TRBV11-2 to TRBJ2-7; the match to TRBD2 covers 14 bases. The length of the CDR3 is 17 residues. Germline CDR1 SGHAT, CDR2 FQNNGV. J lost 4 bases, V lost 4 bases, and 9 bases had no gene match. CDR3 residues: CASSSRWGTSGGYEQYF. The CDR3, as DNA: TGTGCCAGCAGCTCCAGATGGGGGACTAGCGGGGGTTACGAGCAGTACTTC.

V gene TRBV29-1 combines with J gene TRBJ2-1; D gene ambiguous. The CDR3 spans 11 residues. Germline V gene data show CDR1 as SQVTM and CDR2 as ANQGSEA. DNA for the CDR3: TGCAGAGATTGGAGACTCAATGAGCAGTTCTTC. Translating it yields CRDWRLNEQFF.

The chain couples TRBV6-1 to TRBJ1-2; D possibly corresponds to TRBD1 (5 bases). The CDR3 totals 14 residues. CDR1 is MNHNS, CDR2 SASEGT, per germline. Trimming cost V 3 bases and J 4 bases, with 12 bases left between them. CDR3 DNA sequence: TGTGCCAGCAGTGAGGGGCAGGGAACCTATGGCTACACCTTC. It encodes CASSEGQGTYGYTF.

The chain uses TRBV4-1 and TRBJ2-2; D gene ambiguous. This CDR3 is 16 amino acids long. V lost 0 bases and J 1 base, leaving 9 bases between the germline ends. In germline, CDR1 is MGHRA, CDR2 YSYEKL. The CDR3 spells CASSQDRAGNTGELFF. The CDR3 DNA follows: TGCGCCAGCAGCCAAGATCGGGCAGGGAACACCGGGGAGCTGTTTTTT.

This clone was seen just once. This chain links TRBV29-1 with TRBJ1-5, with 8 bases aligning to TRBD1. The CDR3 is 14 residues long. The junction had 6 bases not matched to a gene; V was cut back by 5 bases and J by 3 bases. Germline CDR1 and CDR2: SQVTM and ANQGSEA. Here the CDR3 reads CSVSGTGLNQPQHF. Written as DNA, the CDR3 is TGCAGCGTTTCCGGGACAGGCCTCAATCAGCCCCAGCATTTT.

This chain joins TRBV4-1 and TRBJ2-3, with 7 bases matching TRBD2. Germline V gives CDR1 MGHRA, CDR2 YSYEKL. Trimming removed 5 bases from V and 1 base from J; junction bases left unmatched: 6. The CDR3 extends over 15 amino acids. The chain's CDR3 is CASSDSGARTDTQYF. CDR3 sequence (DNA): TGCGCCAGCAGCGACAGCGGGGCCCGCACAGATACGCAGTATTTT.

J is TRBJ2-7 and V is TRBV25-1; TRBD2 matches at 7 bases. Germline CDR1 and CDR2: MGHDK and SYGVNS. The CDR3 sequence is 12 residues long. J was trimmed by 2 bases and V by 7 bases; bases with no gene match: 2. Here the CDR3 reads CASTGTTYEQYF. CDR3 nucleotides: TGTGCCAGCACCGGGACTACCTACGAGCAGTACTTC.

The chain carries TRBV11-2 and TRBJ2-7; tentatively, D is TRBD1 (6 bases). From germline, CDR1 is SGHAT and CDR2 FQNNGV. Trimming cost V 1 base and J 4 bases, with 26 bases left between them. The CDR3 has 19 amino acids. The CDR3 nucleotides are TGTGCCAGCAGCTTAGCGCATAGGGCAGGGGCCCTCCTAGGGTACGAGCAGTACTTC. The encoded protein is CASSLAHRAGALLGYEQYF.

The rearrangement links TRBV4-1 to TRBJ2-7, with TRBD2 matching over 8 bases. The CDR3 length is 15 residues. The V gene end was trimmed by 6 bases and the J gene end by 3 bases; junction bases not matched to a gene: 10. The germline V gene has CDR1 MGHRA and CDR2 YSYEKL. Here the CDR3 DNA reads TGCGCCAGCAGATTCACGTCGGGGGGGGACTACGAGCAGTACTTC. Translating it yields CASRFTSGGDYEQYF.

This rearrangement joins TRBV19 to TRBJ2-7, with 7 bases that match TRBD1. Losses at the gene ends were 3 bases for V and 3 bases for J; bases not matched to a gene: 8. Germline V CDR1 and CDR2: LNHDA, SQIVND (reference sequence). The CDR3 spans 15 residues. The CDR3 DNA follows: TGTGCCAGTAGTATTGATGGGACAGACCTCTACGAGCAGTACTTC. Amino acid sequence: CASSIDGTDLYEQYF.

V and J are TRBV2 and TRBJ2-3; 7 bases match TRBD2. Germline V gene lookup returns CDR1 SNHLY and CDR2 FYNNEI. The CDR3 covers 16 residues. V was clipped by 2 bases and J by 2 bases; unmatched bases: 7. In nucleotides, the CDR3 is TGTGCCAGCAGTGAAATCCTAGCGGAGATCACAGATACGCAGTATTTT. Residues: CASSEILAEITDTQYF.

The genes are TRBV5-1 and TRBJ2-1; 8 bases are shared with TRBD1. After removal of 3 bases from V and 5 bases from J, the junction contained 7 bases not matched to a gene. Germline V gives CDR1 SGHRS, CDR2 YFSETQ. CDR3 length equals 15 residues. DNA for the CDR3: TGCGCCAGCAGCTCAACCGGGACAGGCAACAATGAGCAGTTCTTC. Protein: CASSSTGTGNNEQFF.

The chain links TRBV19 to TRBJ2-7, with 8 nucleotides matching TRBD1. The CDR3 is made up of 11 amino acids. Germline V CDR1 and CDR2: LNHDA, SQIVND (reference sequence). Unmatched junction bases numbered 2, after V lost 10 bases and J lost 3 bases. CDR3 loop: CATGTGYEQYF. In nucleotides, the CDR3 is TGTGCCACGGGGACAGGCTACGAGCAGTACTTC.

The V gene is TRBV4-1, the J gene TRBJ1-4; the D is unclear. CDR1 is MGHRA, CDR2 YSYEKL, per germline. V lost 6 bases and J lost 6, with 17 bases in between. CDR3 length: 15 amino acids. The CDR3: CASRPPGVYDEKLFF. The CDR3 coding sequence is TGCGCCAGCAGACCGCCCGGAGTTTATGATGAAAAACTGTTTTTT.

The chain uses TRBV21-1 and TRBJ2-7; TRBD1, the table's D call, lacks a check against the DNA. TRBV21-1 is labeled a pseudogene. This CDR3 contains 17 residues. The CDR3 loop reads CASSKVVRPGATYEQYF. Here the CDR3 DNA reads TGTGCCAGCAGCAAAGTAGTGAGGCCAGGGGCGACCTACGAGCAGTACTTC.

The V gene is TRBV6-5, the J gene TRBJ1-5; D is possibly TRBD1 (5 bases). This CDR3 comprises 14 residues. Germline loops: CDR1 MNHEY, CDR2 SVGAGI. Trimming removed 8 bases from V and 2 bases from J, with 13 bases in between. CDR3 DNA sequence: TGTGCCAGCCGGCGAGAGACAGGCAATCAGCCCCAGCATTTT. This codes for CASRRETGNQPQHF.